This T cell receptor beta chain was profiled in a study of blood T cell repertoires in COVID-19. The repertoire was sequenced with immunoSEQ multiplex PCR; TCRdb's copy has only in-frame clones and lacks some. The data contain approximately 190,000 clones, around 83% of them singletons. Germline CDR1 and CDR2: LNHDA and SQIVND (reference sequence). This CDR3 is 17 amino acids long. Germline trimming cut 5 bases from V and 6 bases from J; bases unmatched to any gene: 15. The specimen sequenced was PBMCs or T cells enriched from blood (not recorded which). The origin of this receptor is a middle-aged woman in a cohort exposed to, infected with or recovered from COVID-19 (not recorded which). This chain uses TRBV19 with TRBJ2-5, with TRBD1 matching 10 bases. The DNA of the CDR3 is TGTGCCAGTAGTCCCCCCACGGGGGACAGGGGCAGCCAGACCCAGTACTTC. It is translated as CASSPPTGDRGSQTQYF.